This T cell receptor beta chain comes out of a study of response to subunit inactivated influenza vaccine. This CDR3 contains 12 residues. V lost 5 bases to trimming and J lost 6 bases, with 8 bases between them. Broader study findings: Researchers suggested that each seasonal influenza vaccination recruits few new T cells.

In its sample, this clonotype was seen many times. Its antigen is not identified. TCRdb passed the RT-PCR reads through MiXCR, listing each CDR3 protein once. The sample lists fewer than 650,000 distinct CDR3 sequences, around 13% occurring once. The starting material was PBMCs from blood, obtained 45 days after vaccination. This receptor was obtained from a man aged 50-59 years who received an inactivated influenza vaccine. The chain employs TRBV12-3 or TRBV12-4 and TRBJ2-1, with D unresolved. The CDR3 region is CASSQSLNEQFF. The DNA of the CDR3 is TGTGCCAGCAGTCAGTCCCTCAATGAGCAGTTCTTC.